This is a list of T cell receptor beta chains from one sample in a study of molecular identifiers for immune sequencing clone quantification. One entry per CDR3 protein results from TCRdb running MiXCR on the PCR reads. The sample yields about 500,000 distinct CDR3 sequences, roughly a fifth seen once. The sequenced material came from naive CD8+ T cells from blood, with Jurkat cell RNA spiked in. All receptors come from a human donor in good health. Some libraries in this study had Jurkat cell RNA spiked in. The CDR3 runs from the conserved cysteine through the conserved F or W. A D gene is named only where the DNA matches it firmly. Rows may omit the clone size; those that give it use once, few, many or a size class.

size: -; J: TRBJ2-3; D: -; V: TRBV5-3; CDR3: CASSEGPGVDTQYF; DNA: TGTGCCAGCAGCGAGGGGCCCGGGGTAGATACGCAGTATTTT
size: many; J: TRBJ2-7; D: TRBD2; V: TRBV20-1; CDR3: CSAPLAGGPYEQYF; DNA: TGCAGTGCTCCCTTAGCGGGGGGACCCTACGAGCAGTACTTC
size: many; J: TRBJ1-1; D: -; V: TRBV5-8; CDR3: CASSLGQKLSTEAFF; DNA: TGTGCCAGCAGCTTGGGGCAGAAGCTCAGCACTGAAGCTTTCTTT
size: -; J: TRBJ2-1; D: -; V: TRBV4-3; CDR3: CASSQGGRTYNEQFF; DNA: TGCGCCAGCAGCCAAGGTGGCAGGACCTACAATGAGCAGTTCTTC
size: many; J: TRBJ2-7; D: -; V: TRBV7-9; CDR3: CASSGRDLEQYF; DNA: TGTGCCAGCAGCGGAAGGGACCTCGAGCAGTACTTC
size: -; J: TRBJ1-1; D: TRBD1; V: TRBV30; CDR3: CAWSVGQGAAFF; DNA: TGTGCCTGGAGTGTAGGACAGGGGGCCGCTTTCTTT
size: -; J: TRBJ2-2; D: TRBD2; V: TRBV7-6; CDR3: CASRPTSGGASTGELFF; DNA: TGTGCCAGCAGGCCTACAAGCGGGGGGGCTTCCACCGGGGAGCTGTTTTTT
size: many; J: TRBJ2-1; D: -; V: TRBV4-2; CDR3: CASSTLYYNEQFF; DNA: TGTGCCAGCAGTACCCTATACTACAATGAGCAGTTCTTC
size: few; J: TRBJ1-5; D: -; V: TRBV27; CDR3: CASSFMSPVGNQPQHF; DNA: TGTGCCAGCAGTTTTATGTCTCCTGTCGGCAATCAGCCCCAGCATTTT
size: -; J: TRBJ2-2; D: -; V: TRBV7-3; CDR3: CASSLRAGHLSKNTGEPFF; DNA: TGTGCCAGCAGCTTAAGGGCGGGACATTTGTCGAAAAACACCGGGGAGCCGTTTTTT
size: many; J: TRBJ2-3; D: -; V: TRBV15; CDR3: CATSRDRGLPFTDTQYF; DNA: TGTGCCACCAGCAGAGATCGGGGGCTACCGTTCACAGATACGCAGTATTTT
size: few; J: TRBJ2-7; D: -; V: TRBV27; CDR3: CASSLSVAGASYEQYF; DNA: TGTGCCAGCAGTTTATCTGTGGCCGGGGCCTCCTACGAGCAGTACTTC
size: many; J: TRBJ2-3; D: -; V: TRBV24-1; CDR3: CATSDSTAGFTDTQYF; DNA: TGTGCCACCAGTGATAGTACAGCGGGCTTCACAGATACGCAGTATTTT
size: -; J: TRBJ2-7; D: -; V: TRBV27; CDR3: CASSGTDEQYF; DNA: TGTGCCAGCAGTGGGACGGACGAGCAGTACTTC
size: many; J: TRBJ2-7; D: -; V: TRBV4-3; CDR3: CASSQALAISYEQYF; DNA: TGCGCCAGCAGCCAAGCTCTAGCGATCTCCTACGAGCAGTACTTC
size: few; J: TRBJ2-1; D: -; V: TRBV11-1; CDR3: CASSLPQPYNEQFF; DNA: TGTGCCAGCAGCTTACCTCAGCCTTACAATGAGCAGTTCTTC
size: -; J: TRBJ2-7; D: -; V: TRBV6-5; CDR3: CASSYGVPPSNEQYF; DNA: TGTGCCAGCAGTTACGGGGTCCCCCCCTCCAACGAGCAGTACTTC
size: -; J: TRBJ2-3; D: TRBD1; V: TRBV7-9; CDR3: CASSLLSGGFTDTQYF; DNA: TGTGCCAGCAGCTTACTTTCAGGGGGCTTCACAGATACGCAGTATTTT
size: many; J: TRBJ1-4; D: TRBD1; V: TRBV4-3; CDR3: CASSRQGYDEKLFF; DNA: TGCGCCAGCAGCCGACAGGGTTACGATGAAAAACTGTTTTTT
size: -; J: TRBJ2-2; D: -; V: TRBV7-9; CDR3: CASSLDLTGELFF; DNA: TGTGCCAGCAGCTTAGATTTAACCGGGGAGCTGTTTTTT
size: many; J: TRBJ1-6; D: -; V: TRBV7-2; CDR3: CASSWAPGTHNSPLHF; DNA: TGTGCCAGCAGCTGGGCCCCGGGGACTCATAATTCACCCCTCCACTTT
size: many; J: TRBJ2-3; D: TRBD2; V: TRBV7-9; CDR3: CASVLAGGLQDTQYF; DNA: TGTGCCAGTGTCCTAGCGGGAGGGCTTCAAGATACGCAGTATTTT
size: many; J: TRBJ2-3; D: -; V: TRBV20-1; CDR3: CSAEIPWGESTTDTQYF; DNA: TGCAGTGCCGAGATCCCGTGGGGAGAAAGCACCACAGATACGCAGTATTTT
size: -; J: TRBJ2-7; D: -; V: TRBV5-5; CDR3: CASSRPGLSLEQYF; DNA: TGTGCCAGCAGCCGGCCGGGACTCAGCCTCGAGCAGTACTTC
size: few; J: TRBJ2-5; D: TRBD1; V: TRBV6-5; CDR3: CASSSRQGGETQYF; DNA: TGTGCCAGCAGTTCCCGACAGGGCGGGGAGACCCAGTACTTC
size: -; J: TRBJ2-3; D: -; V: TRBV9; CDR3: CASSVDNGFADTQYF; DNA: TGTGCCAGCAGCGTAGATAATGGGTTTGCAGATACGCAGTATTTT
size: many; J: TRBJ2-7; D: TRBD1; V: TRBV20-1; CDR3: CSAEDRGSYEQYF; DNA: TGCAGTGCTGAGGACAGGGGATCCTACGAGCAGTACTTC
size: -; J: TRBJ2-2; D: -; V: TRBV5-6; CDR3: CASSFQSDTGELFF; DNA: TGTGCCAGCAGCTTTCAGAGCGACACCGGGGAGCTGTTTTTT
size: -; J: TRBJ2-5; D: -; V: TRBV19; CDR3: CASSEGVETQYF; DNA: TGTGCCAGTAGCGAGGGTGTAGAGACCCAGTACTTC
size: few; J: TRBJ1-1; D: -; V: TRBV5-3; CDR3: CASSSRTDGENTEAFF; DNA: TGTGCCAGCAGCTCGAGGACGGACGGGGAGAACACTGAAGCTTTCTTT
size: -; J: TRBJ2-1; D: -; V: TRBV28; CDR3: CASSLKVGETPYNEQFF; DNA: TGTGCCAGCAGTTTAAAAGTCGGCGAGACCCCCTACAATGAGCAGTTCTTC
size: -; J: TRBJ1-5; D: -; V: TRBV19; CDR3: CASSINSRGGNQPQHF; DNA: TGTGCCAGTAGTATAAACTCCAGGGGCGGCAATCAGCCCCAGCATTTT